This T cell receptor (beta chain) appears in the sequencing data of a study of blood T cell repertoires in COVID-19. Germline V lookup: CDR1 GTSNPN, CDR2 SVGIG (reference sequence). J lost 0 bases, V lost 1 base, and 10 bases had no gene match. This CDR3 region has 17 residues. As originally analysed: How many nucleated cells were present was estimated from reference gene primer amplification. Produced via immunoSEQ multiplex PCR; TCRdb's table is partial and in-frame only. D and trimming were read from the DNA, whereas the V and J calls and clone size are those reported in that table. The data hold some 300,000 clones, with about 90% observed a single time.

Sequenced material: PBMCs or T cells enriched from blood (not recorded which). The rearrangement links TRBV30 to TRBJ2-3; 7 nucleotides line up with TRBD1. This clonotype was sampled from a woman aged 30 to 39 who had recovered from COVID-19. The CDR3, as DNA: TGTGCCTGGAGTGCAGAATCGACAGGGATCAGCACAGATACGCAGTATTTT. It specifies CAWSAESTGISTDTQYF.